This TCR beta chain emerged from a study of blood T cell repertoires in COVID-19 (dated by TCRdb to the early 2020s). Regarding the study in general: The collaborator samples originated in the United States, Italy and Spain and spanned the acute and convalescent phases of COVID-19. The prospective study material was composed of cDNA or gDNA derived from T cells, B-cell-depleted T cells, or PBMCs. Subjects who had been exposed to COVID-19, were actively infected with it, or had recovered from it provided the deeply sampled blood TCRbeta repertoires that made up the dataset. The repertoires were released in a freely available public database intended as a resource for research on the immune response to SARS-CoV-2. The samples were drawn from the first 160 participants of the ongoing ImmuneRACE study and from 1,254 subjects provided by 6 global collaborators. The sample metadata nearly always contained a de-identified subject ID, COVID-19 status, age in years and sex. HLA class I and class II types, where available, came from metadata supplied by the sample provider rather than from assay-based typing.

The immunoSEQ Assay, a bias-controlled multiplex PCR, was used to amplify TCRbeta CDR3 regions from genomic DNA. The paper's processing steps were these. Nucleated cell counts per sample were estimated from amplification of reference gene primers within the assay. To quantify the absolute abundance of each unique TCRbeta CDR3 rearrangement, sequence reads were collapsed and filtered. Productive Simpson clonality was computed per sample as the square root of Simpson's diversity index over productive rearrangements. This is the immuneACCESS table as TCRdb keeps it, with only in-frame sequences that have V and J called. A part of the clones is gone; compared with another copy, unresolved V genes explain less than half, and the rest is unexplained. V and J calls and clone size are those listed in that table; D and trimming were worked out from the DNA. This sample gives 350,000 or so clones in total; approximately 90% of them show up just once. Of the sample, approximately 1.6% falls within the top ten clones.

Study-wide conclusions, independent of this receptor: The quantity of clinical and demographic metadata differed by source and by participant and was supplied without curation.

CDR1 and CDR2 (SGHRS, YFSETQ) derive from the germline V gene. From the cysteine through the phenylalanine, the CDR3 covers 14 amino acids. The sequence is cut down to CDR3 DNA, 42 bases in frame from base 1. Trimming costs V 4 bases and J 3 bases, and their ends lie 11 bases apart. As regards this clone: The clone's antigen remains unknown. No qualities accompany the bases; no much larger clone lies one base away.

In Seattle, one collaborating source enrolled patients while the infection was active and tracked those patients longitudinally over the course of disease. Each collaborating institution followed its own protocols to collect whole blood in K2EDTA tubes. For TCRbeta analysis, collaborators shipped samples as frozen whole blood, isolated PBMCs, or DNA extracted from either of those sample types. The TCR sequence derives from a woman in her twenties or thirties with COVID-19, enrolled during active disease. This receptor chain uses TRBV5-1 and TRBJ2-1; the D region possibly corresponds to TRBD1 (6 bases align). Input material: peripheral blood. DNA sequence: TGCGCCAGCAGCGACGGGACAAACTACAATGAGCAGTTCTTC. Translated, it gives CASSDGTNYNEQFF.